The clone carrying this TCR beta chain was seen only a few times. Method: immunoSEQ multiplex PCR; TCRdb's copy keeps in-frame clones and lacks some. The data contain 9,000 to 10,000 clones, around 80% of them singletons. These data are taken from a study of blood T cell repertoires in COVID-19. V was pared by 1 base and J by 7 bases, with 16 bases between. Germline V gene lookup returns CDR1 MNHEY and CDR2 SVGEGT. CDR3 size: 16 residues. The sample taken for sequencing was peripheral blood. This TCR was sampled from a man between 60 and 75 years old with active COVID-19. The rearrangement links TRBV6-2 or TRBV6-3 to TRBJ2-2; tentatively, D is TRBD2 (5 bases). DNA of the CDR3: TGTGCCAGCAGTTACTGGGCCGGGGTCCGAGGCGGGGAGCTGTTTTTT. Amino acids: CASSYWAGVRGGELFF.